Each of the 15 T cell receptor beta chains below was sequenced from the same sample in a study of cytomegalovirus exposure and HLA in healthy donors. Primers for the PCR totalled 60 Vbeta and 13 Jbeta. Generated by immunoSEQ multiplex PCR, the TCRdb table keeps only in-frame clones and is missing some. The sample carries nearly 300,000 clones, just over 85% recorded once. Sequencing was performed on PBMCs. The receptors stem from a man aged 35 to 55 in good health and CMV-seropositive.

The chain is built from TRBV18 and TRBJ2-5, with D tentatively TRBD2 (5 bases). V was cut by 6 bases and J by 3 bases, with 11 bases left in between. The CDR3 spans 13 residues. The germline CDR1 and CDR2 sequences are KGHSH and LQKENI. CDR3 sequence: CASSPRAEETQYF. CDR3 bases: TGTGCCAGCTCTCCGAGGGCCGAAGAGACCCAGTACTTC. Filled out from reference TRBV18 and TRBJ2-5, the complete variable domain reads NAGVMQNPRHLVRRRGQEARLRCSPMKGHSHVYWYRQLPEEGLKFMVYLQKENIIDESGMPKERFSAEFPKEGPSILRIQQVVRGDSAAYFCASSPRAEETQYFGPGTRLLVL.

V and J are TRBV7-6 and TRBJ2-5; 8 bases align to TRBD2. V shed 3 bases, J shed 4 bases, and the junction held 10 bases outside the gene matches. The CDR3 extends over 16 amino acids. Germline V gene lookup returns CDR1 SGHVS and CDR2 FNYEAQ. CDR3 loop: CASSLGVSGSRETQYF. CDR3 DNA sequence: TGTGCCAGCAGCTTGGGGGTCAGCGGGAGCAGAGAGACCCAGTACTTC.

This chain connects TRBV5-1 to TRBJ2-7; TRBD2 might be the D (5 bases). There are 13 residues in the CDR3. The V end lost 0 bases, the J end lost 4 bases, and 8 bases lay between the germline ends. Germline V CDR1 and CDR2: SGHRS, YFSETQ. For the CDR3, the DNA is TGCGCCAGCAGCTTGGCCTCGGGGTACGAGCAGTACTTC. Amino acids: CASSLASGYEQYF.

The chain recombines TRBV4-1 with TRBJ2-7; 7 bases align to TRBD1. The junction had 5 bases not matched to a gene; V was cut back by 4 bases and J by 2 bases. The CDR3 has 14 residues. Germline V gene data show CDR1 as MGHRA and CDR2 as YSYEKL. CDR3 in DNA: TGCGCCAGCAGCCTGGGACAGAGAGCCTACGAGCAGTACTTC. Its protein is CASSLGQRAYEQYF.

The chain has TRBV28 and TRBJ1-4; perhaps TRBD1 as D (5 bases). CDR1 is MDHEN and CDR2 is SYDVKM in the germline V gene. This CDR3 is built from 16 residues. Deletions cut 2 bases from V and 0 bases from J, with 10 bases between. The CDR3 coding sequence is TGTGCCAGCAGTTTAGGAGACAGTGCAACTAATGAAAAACTGTTTTTT. Amino acids: CASSLGDSATNEKLFF.

This rearrangement joins TRBV27 to TRBJ2-3, with TRBD2 matching 13 bases. CDR1 is MNHEY, CDR2 SMNVEV, per germline (reference sequence). The length of the CDR3 is 15 residues. J was trimmed by 5 bases and V by 7 bases; bases with no gene match: 6. The CDR3 protein is CASKVGLAGLDTQYF. CDR3 in DNA: TGTGCCAGCAAGGTGGGACTAGCGGGACTAGATACGCAGTATTTT.

CDR3: CASSPEEASGPVAYEQYF. The CDR3 nucleotides read TGTGCCAGCAGCCCAGAAGAGGCTAGCGGGCCTGTTGCCTACGAGCAGTACTTC. The rearrangement links TRBV9 to TRBJ2-7; 8 bases line up with TRBD2. J was trimmed by 2 bases and V by 4 bases; bases with no gene match: 17. The CDR3 loop spans 18 amino acids. CDR1 is SGDLS and CDR2 is YYNGEE in the germline V gene.

The chain couples TRBV18 to TRBJ1-1; D possibly corresponds to TRBD1 (6 bases). The CDR3 has 16 amino acids. V lost 0 bases and J 5 bases, leaving 16 bases between the germline ends. CDR1 and CDR2 from the germline V gene are KGHSH and LQKENI. CDR3 in DNA: TGTGCCAGCTCACCACCGAACGGATTCAGGGGAACTGAAGCTTTCTTT. Translation: CASSPPNGFRGTEAFF.

This chain links TRBV6-1 with TRBJ1-5; no definite D call. The V and J ends lost 3 bases and 5 bases respectively, with 17 bases between them. CDR1 is MNHNS and CDR2 is SASEGT in the germline V gene. The CDR3 consists of 16 residues. As DNA, the CDR3 is TGTGCCAGCAGTGACCTTGCGGACTCTTGGTATCAGCCCCAGCATTTT. Translated: CASSDLADSWYQPQHF.

This rearrangement joins TRBV21-1 to TRBJ2-3; the table's D gene call, TRBD2, was not cross checked with the DNA. TRBV21-1 is described as a pseudogene. The CDR3 sequence is 13 residues long. Here the CDR3 reads CASSPSPTDTQYF. CDR3 sequence (DNA): TGTGCCAGCAGCCCCTCTCCCACAGATACGCAGTATTTT.

The rearrangement joins TRBV7-8 to TRBJ2-6, with 7 bases aligning to TRBD2. Germline V gives CDR1 SGHVS, CDR2 FQNEAQ. CDR3 length: 15 amino acids. The trim removed 5 bases at V and 2 bases at J, leaving 3 bases unmatched. CDR3 region: CASSGGGAGANVLTF. CDR3 nucleotide sequence: TGTGCCAGCAGCGGGGGAGGGGCTGGGGCCAACGTCCTGACTTTC.

This rearrangement joins TRBV10-3 to TRBJ1-5; perhaps TRBD1 as D (5 bases). The CDR3 extends over 16 amino acids. The V and J ends lost 0 bases and 1 base respectively, with 10 bases between them. Germline V CDR1 and CDR2: ENHRY, SYGVKD. The DNA of the CDR3 is TGTGCCATCAGTGAGTCGATGACAGAGAGCAATCAGCCCCAGCATTTT. Translated: CAISESMTESNQPQHF.

The chain couples TRBV19 to TRBJ2-7, with 8 bases identical to TRBD2. The CDR3 is made up of 13 amino acids. The J segment lost 2 bases and the V segment lost 6 bases, leaving 3 bases of the junction unmatched. The germline gives CDR1 LNHDA, CDR2 SQIVND (reference sequence). This CDR3 is CASSGGVAYEQYF. The CDR3 coding sequence is TGTGCCAGTAGCGGGGGGGTAGCCTACGAGCAGTACTTC.

The CDR3 sequence is CASSATSGAYNEQFF. The CDR3 coding sequence is TGTGCCAGCAGCGCGACTAGCGGGGCCTACAATGAGCAGTTCTTC. The rearrangement uses TRBV9 and TRBJ2-1; 11 nucleotides line up with TRBD2. The junction had 1 base not matched to a gene; V was cut back by 3 bases and J by 2 bases. The CDR3 totals 15 residues. Germline-derived CDR1 and CDR2 are SGDLS and YYNGEE.

The chain couples TRBV27 to TRBJ2-3; no clear D. The CDR3 has 15 amino acids. The germline V gene encodes CDR1 MNHEY and CDR2 SMNVEV (reference sequence). With 8 bases removed from V and 2 bases from J, the gap between germline ends came to 17 bases. CDR3 sequence reads: CASQPWSLSTDTQYF. The CDR3 DNA reads as TGTGCCAGCCAGCCATGGAGCCTCTCCACAGATACGCAGTATTTT.